This T cell receptor (beta chain) came from a study of blood T cell repertoires in COVID-19. Overall study context: The study drew acute and convalescent COVID-19 samples from the United States, Italy and Spain. T cells, B-cell-depleted T cells, or PBMCs provided the cDNA or gDNA that served as material.

The V segment lost 0 bases and the J segment 2 bases; nucleotides outside the gene matches: 16. This CDR3 contains 21 residues. Germline values: CDR1 SGHDN, CDR2 FVKESK. Original processing notes: Reference gene primer amplification in the assay estimated nucleated cell counts. TCRdb keeps only in-frame clones here, not all; method: immunoSEQ multiplex PCR. V, J and clone size are taken as reported in that table, and D and trimming were inferred from the DNA itself. This sample has roughly 50,000 clones, with 77% found just once. The chain is built from TRBV14 and TRBJ2-3; 11 bases are a match to TRBD1. The specimen sequenced was peripheral blood. This sequence was found in a human donor with active or convalescent COVID-19. The donor label of this sample is uncertain. CDR3: CASSQDEGQGAIRGFTDTQYF. In DNA, the CDR3 is TGTGCCAGCAGCCAAGATGAAGGACAGGGGGCCATTCGGGGATTCACAGATACGCAGTATTTT. Full variable domain (rest looked up from reference TRBV14 and TRBJ2-3): EAGVTQFPSHSVIEKGQTVTLRCDPISGHDNLYWYRRVMGKEIKFLLHFVKESKQDESGMPNNRFLAERTGGTYSTLKVQPAELEDSGVYFCASSQDEGQGAIRGFTDTQYFGPGTRLTVL.